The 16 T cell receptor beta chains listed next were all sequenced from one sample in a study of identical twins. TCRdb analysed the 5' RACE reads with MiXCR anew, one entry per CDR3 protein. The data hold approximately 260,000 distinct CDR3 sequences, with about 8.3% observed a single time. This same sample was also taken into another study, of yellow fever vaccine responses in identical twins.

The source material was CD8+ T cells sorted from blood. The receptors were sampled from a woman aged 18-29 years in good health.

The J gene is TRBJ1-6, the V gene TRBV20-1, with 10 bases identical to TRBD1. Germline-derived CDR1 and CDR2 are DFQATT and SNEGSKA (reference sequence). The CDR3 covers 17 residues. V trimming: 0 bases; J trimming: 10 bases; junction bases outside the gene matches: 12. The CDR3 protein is CSARDNGQGENVSPLHF. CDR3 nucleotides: TGCAGTGCTAGAGATAATGGACAGGGGGAGAATGTATCACCCCTCCACTTT.

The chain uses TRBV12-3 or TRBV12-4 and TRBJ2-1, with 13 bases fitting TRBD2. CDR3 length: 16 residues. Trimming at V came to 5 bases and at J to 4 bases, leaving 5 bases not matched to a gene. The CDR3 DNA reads TGTGCCAGCAGTGGCGGGACTAGCGGGAAATACAATGAGCAGTTCTTC. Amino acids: CASSGGTSGKYNEQFF.

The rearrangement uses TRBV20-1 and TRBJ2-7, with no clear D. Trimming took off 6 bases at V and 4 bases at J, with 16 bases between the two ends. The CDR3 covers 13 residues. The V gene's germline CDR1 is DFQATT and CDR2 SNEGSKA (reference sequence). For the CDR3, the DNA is TGCAGTGCCCGAGAGGCAGTCCAATACGAGCAGTACTTC. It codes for CSAREAVQYEQYF.

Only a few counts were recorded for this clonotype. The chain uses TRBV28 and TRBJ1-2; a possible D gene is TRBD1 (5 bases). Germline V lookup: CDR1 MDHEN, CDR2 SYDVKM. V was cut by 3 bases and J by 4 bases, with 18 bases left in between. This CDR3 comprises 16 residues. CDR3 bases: TGTGCCAGCAGTTTGGATGGGGCCGGTAACTTCTATGGCTACACCTTC. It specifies CASSLDGAGNFYGYTF.

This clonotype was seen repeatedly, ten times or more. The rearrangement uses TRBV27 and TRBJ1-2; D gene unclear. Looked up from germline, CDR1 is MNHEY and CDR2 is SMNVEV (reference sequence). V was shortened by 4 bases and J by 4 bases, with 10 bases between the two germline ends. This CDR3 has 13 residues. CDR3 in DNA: TGTGCCAGCAGTTCAGGACCCTCCTATGGCTACACCTTC. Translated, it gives CASSSGPSYGYTF.

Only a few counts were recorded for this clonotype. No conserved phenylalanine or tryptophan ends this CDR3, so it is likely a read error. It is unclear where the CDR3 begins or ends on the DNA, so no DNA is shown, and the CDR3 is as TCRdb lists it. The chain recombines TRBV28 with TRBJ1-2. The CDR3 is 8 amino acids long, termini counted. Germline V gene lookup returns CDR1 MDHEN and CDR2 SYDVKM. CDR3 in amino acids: CASSLGDL.

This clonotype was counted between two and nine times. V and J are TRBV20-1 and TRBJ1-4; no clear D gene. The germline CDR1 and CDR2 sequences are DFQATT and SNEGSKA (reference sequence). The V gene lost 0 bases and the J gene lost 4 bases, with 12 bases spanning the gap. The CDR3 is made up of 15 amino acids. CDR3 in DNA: TGCAGTGCTAGAGACAAAGGGTCCTTTAATGAAAAACTGTTTTTT. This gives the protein CSARDKGSFNEKLFF.

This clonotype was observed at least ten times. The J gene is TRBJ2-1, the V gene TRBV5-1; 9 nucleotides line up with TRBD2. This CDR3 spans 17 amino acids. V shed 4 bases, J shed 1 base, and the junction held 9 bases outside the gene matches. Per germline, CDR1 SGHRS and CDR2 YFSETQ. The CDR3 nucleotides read TGCGCCAGCAGCCCGCGGGGACTAGCCTTTTCCTACAATGAGCAGTTCTTC. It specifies CASSPRGLAFSYNEQFF.

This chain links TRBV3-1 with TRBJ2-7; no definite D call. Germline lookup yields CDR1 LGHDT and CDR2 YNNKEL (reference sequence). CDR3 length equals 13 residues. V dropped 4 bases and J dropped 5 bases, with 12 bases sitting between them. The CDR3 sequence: CASSPIALHEQYF. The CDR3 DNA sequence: TGTGCCAGCAGCCCCATCGCTCTCCACGAGCAGTACTTC.

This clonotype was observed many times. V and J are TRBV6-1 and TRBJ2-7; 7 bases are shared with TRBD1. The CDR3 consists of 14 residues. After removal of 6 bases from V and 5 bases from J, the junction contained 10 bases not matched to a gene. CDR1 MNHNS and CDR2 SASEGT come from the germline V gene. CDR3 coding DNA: TGTGCCAGCAGAGTGGCAGGGGGTTTCCACGAGCAGTACTTC. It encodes CASRVAGGFHEQYF.

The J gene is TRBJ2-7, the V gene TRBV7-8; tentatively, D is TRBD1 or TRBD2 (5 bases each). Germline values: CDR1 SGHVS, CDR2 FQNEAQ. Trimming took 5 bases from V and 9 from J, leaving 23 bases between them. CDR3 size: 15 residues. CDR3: CASSPDRDVKGRQYF. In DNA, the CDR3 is TGTGCCAGCAGCCCAGACCGGGACGTCAAAGGGCGGCAGTACTTC.

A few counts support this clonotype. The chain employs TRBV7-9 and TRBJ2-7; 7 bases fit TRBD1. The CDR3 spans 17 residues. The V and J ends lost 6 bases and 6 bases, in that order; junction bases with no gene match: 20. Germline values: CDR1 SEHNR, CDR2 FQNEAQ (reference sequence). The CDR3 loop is CASSPTKSGQARGEQYF. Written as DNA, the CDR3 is TGTGCCAGCAGTCCGACGAAGTCCGGACAGGCTCGGGGCGAGCAGTACTTC. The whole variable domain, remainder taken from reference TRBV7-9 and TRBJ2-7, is DTGVSQNPRHKITKRGQNVTFRCDPISEHNRLYWYRQTLGQGPEFLTYFQNEAQLEKSRLLSDRFSAERPKGSFSTLEIQRTEQGDSAMYLCASSPTKSGQARGEQYFGPGTRLTVT.

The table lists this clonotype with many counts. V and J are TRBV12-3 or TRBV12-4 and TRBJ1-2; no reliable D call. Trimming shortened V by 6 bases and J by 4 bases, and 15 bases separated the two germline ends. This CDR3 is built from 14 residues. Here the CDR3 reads CASRSTANLYGYTF. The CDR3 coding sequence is TGTGCCAGCAGATCCACGGCCAACCTCTATGGCTACACCTTC.

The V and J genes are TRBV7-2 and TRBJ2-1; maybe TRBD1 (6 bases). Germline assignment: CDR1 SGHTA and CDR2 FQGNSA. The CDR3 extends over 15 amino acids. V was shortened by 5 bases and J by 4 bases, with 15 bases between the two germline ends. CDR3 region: CASSPDSRLYNEQFF. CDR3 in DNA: TGTGCCAGCAGCCCGGACAGCAGGCTATACAATGAGCAGTTCTTC. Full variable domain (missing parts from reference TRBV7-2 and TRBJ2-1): GAGVSQSPSNKVTEKGKDVELRCDPISGHTALYWYRQSLGQGLEFLIYFQGNSAPDKSGLPSDRFSAERTGGSVSTLTIQRTQQEDSAVYLCASSPDSRLYNEQFFGPGTRLTVL.

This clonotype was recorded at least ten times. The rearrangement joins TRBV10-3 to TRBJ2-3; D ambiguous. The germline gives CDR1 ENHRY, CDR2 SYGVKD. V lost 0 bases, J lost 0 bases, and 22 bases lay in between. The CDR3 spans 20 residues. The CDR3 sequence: CAISESMSGNKSSSTDTQYF. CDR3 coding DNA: TGTGCCATCAGTGAGTCGATGTCCGGTAACAAGTCCTCTAGCACAGATACGCAGTATTTT.

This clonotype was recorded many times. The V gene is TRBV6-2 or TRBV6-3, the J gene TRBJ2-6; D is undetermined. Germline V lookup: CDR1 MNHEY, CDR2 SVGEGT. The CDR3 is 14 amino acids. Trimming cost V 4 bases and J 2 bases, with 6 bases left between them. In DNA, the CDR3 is TGTGCCAGCAGTTGGACGACTGGGGCCAACGTCCTGACTTTC. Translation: CASSWTTGANVLTF.